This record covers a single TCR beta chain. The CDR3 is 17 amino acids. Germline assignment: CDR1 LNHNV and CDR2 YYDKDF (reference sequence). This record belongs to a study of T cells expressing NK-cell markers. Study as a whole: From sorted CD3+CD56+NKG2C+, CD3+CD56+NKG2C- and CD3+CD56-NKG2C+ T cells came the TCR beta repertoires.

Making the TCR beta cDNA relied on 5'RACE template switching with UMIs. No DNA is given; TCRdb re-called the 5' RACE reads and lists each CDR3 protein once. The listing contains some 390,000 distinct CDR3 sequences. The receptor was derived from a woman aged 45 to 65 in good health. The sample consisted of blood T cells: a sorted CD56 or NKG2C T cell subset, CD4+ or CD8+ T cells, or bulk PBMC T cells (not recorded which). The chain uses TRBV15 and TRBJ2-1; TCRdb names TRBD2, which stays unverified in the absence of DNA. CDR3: CATSRDRGRLTYNEQFF.